Listed below are T cell receptor beta chains from one sample, sequenced in a study of T cell responses to AZD1222 COVID-19 vaccine. Here immunoSEQ multiplex PCR was the method, and the copy in TCRdb shows in-frame clones only, minus some. The data contain 97,000 or so clones, roughly 90% of them singletons. This specimen was peripheral blood, taken on day 0 of AZD1222 vaccination. The receptor source for this set is an adult in good health. The CDR3 runs from the conserved cysteine through the conserved F or W. A D gene is named only where the DNA matches it firmly. The listing skips clone size in some rows; elsewhere it reads once, few, many or a size class.

D gene,V gene,clone size,J gene,CDR3 DNA,CDR3 protein
.,TRBV6-5,.,TRBJ2-4,TGTGCCAGCCTCAGCGGAGCGTTAGCCAAAAACATTCAGTACTTC,CASLSGALAKNIQYF
.,TRBV15,once,TRBJ1-4,TGTGCCACCAGCAGCTCACTGGCAACTAATGAAAAACTGTTTTTT,CATSSSLATNEKLFF
TRBD2,TRBV11-3,.,TRBJ2-3,TGTGCCAGCAGCAAAGGACTGGGACTAGCGGGAGCCCCAGATACGCAGTATTTT,CASSKGLGLAGAPDTQYF
.,TRBV7-2,.,TRBJ1-1,TGTGCCAGCAGCTTAGATCGAAACACTGAAGCTTTCTTT,CASSLDRNTEAFF
TRBD2,TRBV3-1/TRBV3-2,.,TRBJ2-1,TGTGCCAGCAGCCTAAGCGGGAGGGTGCAGTTCTTC,CASSLSGRVQFF
.,TRBV10-3,.,TRBJ1-2,TGTGCCATCAGTAGGGCTGGACGGGGCTACACCTTC,CAISRAGRGYTF
.,TRBV19,.,TRBJ2-7,TGTGCCAGTAGTGCAGGCGAGGGACTTCCATACGAGCAGTACTTC,CASSAGEGLPYEQYF
TRBD2,TRBV29-1,.,TRBJ2-7,TGCAGCGTTGATTTTGGGCACGGGGGGAAATACGAGCAGTACTTC,CSVDFGHGGKYEQYF
TRBD2,TRBV19,.,TRBJ2-3,TGTGCCAGTAGTATAGACCACCTAGCGGGAGATGTGGATACGCAGTATTTT,CASSIDHLAGDVDTQYF
.,TRBV18,once,TRBJ1-2,TGTGCCAGCTCACTATTAGATGGCTACACCTTC,CASSLLDGYTF
.,TRBV7-8,.,TRBJ2-1,TGTGCCAGCAGCTTAGCCCCGGCTATTAATGAGCAGTTCTTC,CASSLAPAINEQFF
.,TRBV6-4,.,TRBJ1-2,TGTGCCAGCAGTGACCCCTATACACGACAAGGACCCGCTAACTATGGCTACACCTTC,CASSDPYTRQGPANYGYTF
.,TRBV29-1,.,TRBJ1-2,TGCAGCGTTGAATCCCAGCCTCGAGACAGAAACTATGGCTACACCTTC,CSVESQPRDRNYGYTF
.,TRBV25-1,.,TRBJ2-2,TGTGCCAGCCTATCTAGTACCGGGGAGCTGTTTTTT,CASLSSTGELFF
.,TRBV3-1/TRBV3-2,.,TRBJ1-6,TGTGCCAGCAGCCAAGGGGTAGAAAATTCACCCCTCCACTTT,CASSQGVENSPLHF
TRBD2,TRBV5-4,.,TRBJ2-7,TGTGCCAGCAGCCAAGACCGGGACTACTCCTACGAGCAGTACTTC,CASSQDRDYSYEQYF
.,TRBV9,.,TRBJ1-2,TGTGCCAGCAGCGACGCGTATGGGGCAGGGGCGGGAAGCTATGGCTACACCTTC,CASSDAYGAGAGSYGYTF
.,TRBV28,.,TRBJ1-5,TGTGCCAGCAGTTTAAGGGTCCGCAATCAGCCCCAGCATTTT,CASSLRVRNQPQHF